This passage covers 28 T cell receptor beta chains from one sample sequenced in a study of control samples from healthy donors and cancer patients. Profiling relied on immunoSEQ multiplex PCR, and the TCRdb table lists in-frame clones only, not all of them. The table has about 110,000 clones, about 80% seen once; the top ten hold under 8.5%. Sequenced: blood. The receptors come from a man aged 18 to 30 in good health.

The table lists this clone with a few counts. This chain links TRBV18 with TRBJ1-2; no firm D call. The CDR3 is 16 amino acids. Trimming removed 3 bases at V and 5 bases at J, with 19 bases between. Germline CDR1 is KGHSH and CDR2 is LQKENI. The CDR3 nucleotides read TGTGCCAGCTCACCCCTCGCCCAAGACACCCCATATGGCTACACCTTC. It codes for CASSPLAQDTPYGYTF. Filled out from reference TRBV18 and TRBJ1-2, the complete variable domain reads NAGVMQNPRHLVRRRGQEARLRCSPMKGHSHVYWYRQLPEEGLKFMVYLQKENIIDESGMPKERFSAEFPKEGPSILRIQQVVRGDSAAYFCASSPLAQDTPYGYTFGSGTRLTVV.

V and J are TRBV30 and TRBJ2-1; a weak D match, TRBD1 (6 bases). The CDR3 extends over 13 amino acids. Germline lookup yields CDR1 GTSNPN and CDR2 SVGIG (reference sequence). V lost 5 bases and J lost 4, with 12 bases in between. In nucleotides, the CDR3 is TGTGCCTGGGGTGGACAGATATACAATGAGCAGTTCTTC. Encoded protein: CAWGGQIYNEQFF.

This rearrangement joins TRBV30 to TRBJ1-1; perhaps TRBD1 as D (5 bases). The germline gives CDR1 GTSNPN, CDR2 SVGIG (reference sequence). The V gene lost 3 bases and the J gene lost 2 bases, with 13 bases spanning the gap. This CDR3 region has 14 residues. Written as DNA, the CDR3 is TGTGCCTGGAGAGTACAAGGGGCTAACACTGAAGCTTTCTTT. It encodes CAWRVQGANTEAFF. The full variable domain, completed using reference TRBV30 and TRBJ1-1, is SQTIHQWPATLVQPVGSPLSLECTVEGTSNPNLYWYRQAAGRGLQLLFYSVGIGQISSEVPQNLSASRPQDRQFILSSKKLLLSDSGFYLCAWRVQGANTEAFFGQGTRLTVV.

This clone was seen just once. The chain carries TRBV27 and TRBJ2-7; 9 nucleotides agree with TRBD1. The CDR3 contains 15 residues. CDR1 is MNHEY, CDR2 SMNVEV, per germline (reference sequence). J lost 8 bases, V lost 5 bases, and 13 bases had no gene match. The CDR3: CASSEPGTGPGKQYF. In nucleotides, the CDR3 is TGTGCCAGCAGTGAACCCGGGACAGGGCCGGGCAAGCAGTACTTC.

This clone was observed a few times. In the same sample, other DNA sequences code for this CDR3. The chain uses TRBV28 and TRBJ1-1; D not resolved. CDR3 size: 11 residues. The V and J ends lost 7 bases and 0 bases respectively, with 3 bases between them. Germline CDR1 MDHEN, CDR2 SYDVKM. CDR3 sequence: CASTLNTEAFF. The CDR3 nucleotides read TGTGCCAGCACCTTGAACACTGAAGCTTTCTTT.

A remark on this clone: The same CDR3 also results from other DNA sequences found in this sample. The chain recombines TRBV6-5 with TRBJ1-5, with a tentative D call TRBD1 (6 bases). Germline loops: CDR1 MNHEY, CDR2 SVGAGI. The CDR3 contains 14 residues. V shed 2 bases and J shed 3 bases, with 8 bases lying between them. The DNA for the CDR3 is TGTGCCAGCAGTTACGGACAGCACAATCAGCCCCAGCATTTT. Protein sequence: CASSYGQHNQPQHF.

This clone was detected once. The chain has TRBV6-5 and TRBJ1-3, with D uncertain. Trimming removed 6 bases at V and 3 bases at J, with 15 bases between. The CDR3 contains 15 residues. CDR1 MNHEY and CDR2 SVGAGI come from the germline V gene. The CDR3 loop is CASRDFPEGGNTIYF. CDR3 DNA sequence: TGTGCCAGCAGGGATTTTCCGGAAGGTGGAAACACCATATATTTT.

The chain couples TRBV5-8 to TRBJ2-5, with a tentative D call TRBD2 (7 bases). Trimming took off 0 bases at V and 1 base at J, with 22 bases between the two ends. Germline V lookup: CDR1 SGHTS, CDR2 YDEGEE. This CDR3 is 19 amino acids long. CDR3: CASSLAVWGGWRPQETQYF. As DNA, the CDR3 is TGTGCCAGCAGCTTGGCAGTCTGGGGGGGCTGGAGGCCCCAAGAGACCCAGTACTTC.

The gene calls are TRBV5-4 and TRBJ1-1, with 7 bases matching TRBD1. Germline lookup yields CDR1 SGHNT and CDR2 YYREEE (reference sequence). V trimming: 5 bases; J trimming: 4 bases; junction bases outside the gene matches: 8. The CDR3 loop spans 14 amino acids. CDR3 sequence reads: CASRSWDRSTEAFF. CDR3 DNA: TGTGCCAGCAGATCGTGGGACAGAAGCACTGAAGCTTTCTTT.

CDR3 residues: CASSWKLPGQGSNNEQFF. In DNA form, the CDR3 reads TGTGCCAGCAGCTGGAAACTCCCGGGACAGGGGTCGAATAATGAGCAGTTCTTC. This chain connects TRBV7-2 to TRBJ2-1, with 10 bases aligning to TRBD1. CDR1 is SGHTA and CDR2 is FQGNSA in the germline V gene. The ends lost 4 bases at V and 7 bases at J; junction bases unmatched: 16. The CDR3 runs to 18 residues.

The chain combines TRBV6-1 with TRBJ1-2; D uncertain. This CDR3 has 13 amino acids. V was pared by 1 base and J by 4 bases, with 7 bases between. Germline V gives CDR1 MNHNS, CDR2 SASEGT. The CDR3 coding sequence is TGTGCCAGCAGTGAAGGCTCCTTCTATGGCTACACCTTC. It specifies CASSEGSFYGYTF.

This chain uses TRBV2 with TRBJ2-3, with D perhaps matching TRBD1 (5 bases). There are 16 residues in the CDR3. Per germline, CDR1 SNHLY and CDR2 FYNNEI. Between the trimmed V and J ends, which lost 1 base and 0 bases, there was a span of 11 bases. Written as DNA, the CDR3 is TGTGCCAGCAGTGAAGACCCGGACACTAGCACAGATACGCAGTATTTT. The encoded protein is CASSEDPDTSTDTQYF.

This clone appeared once. The chain is built from TRBV5-5 and TRBJ2-1; no clear D gene. V lost 4 bases and J 6 bases, leaving 8 bases between the germline ends. There are 12 residues in the CDR3. Germline-derived CDR1 and CDR2 are SGHKS and YYEKEE (reference sequence). CDR3 residues: CASSPHGNEQFF. In DNA, the CDR3 is TGTGCCAGCAGCCCTCACGGCAATGAGCAGTTCTTC. The whole variable domain, filled in from reference TRBV5-5 and TRBJ2-1, reads DAGVTQSPTHLIKTRGQQVTLRCSPISGHKSVSWYQQVLGQGPQFIFQYYEKEERGRGNFPDRFSARQFPNYSSELNVNALLLGDSALYLCASSPHGNEQFFGPGTRLTVL.

The V and J genes are TRBV27 and TRBJ1-4; TRBD1 aligns across 7 bases. The trim removed 4 bases at V and 5 bases at J, leaving 7 bases unmatched. There are 15 residues in the CDR3. CDR1 and CDR2 from the germline V gene are MNHEY and SMNVEV (reference sequence). The CDR3, as DNA: TGTGCCAGCAGTTCCGGGACAGTAAGGAATGAAAAACTGTTTTTT. Protein sequence: CASSSGTVRNEKLFF.

V is TRBV5-1 and J is TRBJ2-7; tentatively, D is TRBD1 or TRBD2 (5 bases each). CDR1 and CDR2 from the germline V gene are SGHRS and YFSETQ. This CDR3 is built from 14 residues. The V and J ends lost 2 bases and 6 bases respectively, with 15 bases between them. The CDR3 loop reads CASSLLPQRGEQYF. The CDR3 DNA is TGCGCCAGCAGCTTACTGCCACAGAGGGGCGAGCAGTACTTC.

CDR3 coding DNA: TGTGCCAGCAGTCCAAGGACTAGCTTTCGACCCGGGGAGCTGTTTTTT. Translating it yields CASSPRTSFRPGELFF. The rearrangement joins TRBV28 to TRBJ2-2, with 8 nucleotides matching TRBD2. This CDR3 comprises 16 residues. Germline CDR1 MDHEN, CDR2 SYDVKM. V lost 5 bases, J lost 6 bases, and 11 bases stayed unmatched.

V usage is TRBV3-1 (or the pseudogene TRBV3-2) and J usage is TRBJ2-5, with 9 nucleotides matching TRBD2. The V gene end was trimmed by 0 bases and the J gene end by 1 base; junction bases not matched to a gene: 6. From germline, CDR1 is LGHDT and CDR2 YNNKEL (reference sequence). The CDR3 covers 17 residues. The CDR3 is CASSQEVRGGVQETQYF. CDR3 sequence (DNA): TGTGCCAGCAGCCAAGAGGTGCGGGGGGGCGTCCAAGAGACCCAGTACTTC.

This chain links TRBV11-2 with TRBJ2-7; weak D call: TRBD1 (7 bases). The CDR3 runs to 16 residues. Germline V gives CDR1 SGHAT, CDR2 FQNNGV. Trimming pared 0 bases from V and 6 bases from J, leaving 18 bases between. The CDR3 bases are TGTGCCAGCAGCTTAGACCCCTCGGCGGGACAGCGCGAGCAGTACTTC. It yields the protein CASSLDPSAGQREQYF. The full variable domain, in which reference TRBV11-2 and TRBJ2-7 provide the parts outside the CDR3, is EAGVAQSPRYKIIEKRQSVAFWCNPISGHATLYWYQQILGQGPKLLIQFQNNGVVDDSQLPKDRFSAERLKGVDSTLKIQPAKLEDSAVYLCASSLDPSAGQREQYFGPGTRLTVT.

This rearrangement joins TRBV25-1 to TRBJ1-4; D call uncertain. V shed 5 bases and J shed 2 bases, with 3 bases lying between them. Germline lookup yields CDR1 MGHDK and CDR2 SYGVNS. The CDR3 is 12 amino acids. In nucleotides, the CDR3 is TGTGCCAGCAGTCGTACTAATGAAAAACTGTTTTTT. Translation: CASSRTNEKLFF.

CDR3: CASRRTGANEKLFF. In DNA, the CDR3 is TGCGCCAGCAGGCGGACAGGGGCGAATGAAAAACTGTTTTTT. The chain uses TRBV4-1 and TRBJ1-4; 9 bases fit TRBD1. The CDR3 is 14 amino acids. The V segment lost 6 bases and the J segment 5 bases; nucleotides outside the gene matches: 4. Per germline, CDR1 MGHRA and CDR2 YSYEKL.

V usage is TRBV24-1 and J usage is TRBJ2-3, with 13 bases aligning to TRBD2. The CDR3 sequence is 16 residues long. Germline V gene data show CDR1 as KGHDR and CDR2 as SFDVKD. V shed 5 bases, J shed 4 bases, and the junction held 5 bases outside the gene matches. CDR3 sequence: CATSGLLAGGPDTQYF. The CDR3 coding sequence is TGTGCCACCAGTGGCTTACTAGCGGGGGGGCCAGATACGCAGTATTTT.

V gene TRBV5-1 combines with J gene TRBJ2-5, with D hard to call. The germline gives CDR1 SGHRS, CDR2 YFSETQ. V was clipped by 4 bases and J by 7 bases, with 17 bases between them. The CDR3 spans 14 residues. Here the CDR3 DNA reads TGCGCCAGCAGCCTGGCCAGCTCCCTAGGGACCCAGTACTTC. This encodes CASSLASSLGTQYF.

The rearrangement uses TRBV11-2 and TRBJ2-7, with D hard to call. Trimming pared 4 bases from V and 13 bases from J, leaving 14 bases between. This CDR3 contains 11 residues. Germline CDR1 and CDR2: SGHAT and FQNNGV. In DNA form, the CDR3 reads TGTGCCAGCAGCTCCCGGGTCTCGGCATACTTC. Amino acids: CASSSRVSAYF.

The rearrangement joins TRBV6-1 to TRBJ2-7; D not certain. The CDR3 is 13 amino acids. V lost 1 base, J lost 7 bases, and 11 bases lay in between. Germline V CDR1 and CDR2: MNHNS, SASEGT. Here the CDR3 DNA reads TGTGCCAGCAGTGAAGTCGGCGGAACTGAGCAGTACGTC. It codes for CASSEVGGTEQYV.

The chain recombines TRBV6-1 with TRBJ1-2, with no clear D. The CDR3 has 13 residues. Germline assignment: CDR1 MNHNS and CDR2 SASEGT. V lost 2 bases and J lost 4, with 8 bases in between. The DNA of the CDR3 is TGTGCCAGCAGTGAACGCCTGCCCTATGGCTACACCTTC. Its protein product is CASSERLPYGYTF.

The CDR3 here is CASSLITLRELAKNIQYF. CDR3 nucleotide sequence: TGTGCCAGCAGCTTAATTACGTTGAGAGAACTAGCCAAAAACATTCAGTACTTC. The chain carries TRBV7-9 and TRBJ2-4; D gene ambiguous. V lost 2 bases and J 0 bases, leaving 17 bases between the germline ends. The CDR3 has 18 residues. Germline values: CDR1 SEHNR, CDR2 FQNEAQ (reference sequence).

The chain joins TRBV7-9 to TRBJ2-6; D unclear. The CDR3 is 15 amino acids. The V end lost 5 bases, the J end lost 8 bases, and 16 bases lay between the germline ends. Germline CDR1 and CDR2: SEHNR and FQNEAQ (reference sequence). The CDR3 region is CASSAKTLRPNVLTF. The CDR3 coding sequence is TGTGCCAGCAGCGCGAAAACCCTGCGCCCCAACGTCCTGACTTTC.

J is TRBJ2-7 and V is TRBV5-4; TRBD2 is a possible D gene (7 bases). CDR1 SGHNT and CDR2 YYREEE come from the germline V gene (reference sequence). Trimming took off 0 bases at V and 5 bases at J, with 15 bases between the two ends. The CDR3 loop spans 15 amino acids. The chain's CDR3 is CASSLDWGGQDEQYF. In DNA, the CDR3 is TGTGCCAGCAGCTTGGATTGGGGGGGGCAGGACGAGCAGTACTTC.